These 16 T cell receptor beta chains came from one sample sequenced in a study of blood T cell repertoires in COVID-19. Clones were read by immunoSEQ multiplex PCR, and TCRdb kept only the in-frame ones, dropping some. Of 130,000 to 150,000 clones detected, about 80% appear once; the ten largest clones hold approximately 9.2%. The sequencing sample was made of PBMCs or T cells enriched from blood (not recorded which). The receptors were sampled from a middle-aged man who had recovered from COVID-19.

The chain uses TRBV7-2 and TRBJ2-5, with 8 bases matching TRBD2. Germline V gene sequence: CDR1 SGHTA, CDR2 FQGNSA. The CDR3 contains 14 residues. V gave up 5 bases and J gave up 7 bases; unmatched junction bases: 9. CDR3 loop: CASSPGGGRGTQYF. The CDR3 DNA is TGTGCCAGCAGCCCCGGCGGGGGGAGGGGGACCCAGTACTTC.

The gene calls are TRBV27 and TRBJ1-5; a possible D gene is TRBD1 (5 bases). The CDR3 is 14 amino acids. Germline V CDR1 and CDR2: MNHEY, SMNVEV (reference sequence). Trimming cost V 0 bases and J 5 bases, with 8 bases left between them. CDR3 region: CASSLSGGDQPQHF. As DNA, the CDR3 is TGTGCCAGCAGTTTATCGGGGGGGGATCAGCCCCAGCATTTT.

CDR3 nucleotide sequence: TGTGCCAGCAGCTCTACCGGACAGCCCTACAATGAGCAGTTCTTC. This translates into CASSSTGQPYNEQFF. This sequence joins TRBV9 and TRBJ2-1; perhaps TRBD1 as D (6 bases). The length of the CDR3 is 15 residues. The V and J ends lost 4 bases and 2 bases respectively, with 13 bases between them. CDR1 and CDR2 from the germline V gene are SGDLS and YYNGEE.

This clone has only a few counts. The chain employs TRBV28 and TRBJ2-1; 7 bases align to TRBD1. The CDR3 covers 15 residues. The germline V gene has CDR1 MDHEN and CDR2 SYDVKM. After removal of 6 bases from V and 6 bases from J, the junction contained 11 bases not matched to a gene. The CDR3: CASRKGQRMGNEQFF. The CDR3 nucleotides read TGTGCCAGCAGGAAGGGACAGAGGATGGGCAATGAGCAGTTCTTC.

The chain combines TRBV6-6 with TRBJ2-7; 11 positions match TRBD2. The CDR3 has 14 residues. Germline CDR1 reads MNHNY; CDR2 reads SVGAGI (reference sequence). The V and J ends lost 4 bases and 6 bases, in that order; junction bases with no gene match: 5. DNA of the CDR3: TGTGCCAGCAGTTTCGGGACTAGCGGTTTCGAGCAGTACTTC. It specifies CASSFGTSGFEQYF.

The chain carries TRBV2 and TRBJ2-2; tentatively, D is TRBD2 (5 bases). The CDR3 is 11 residues long. Trimming removed 7 bases from V and 7 bases from J, with 7 bases in between. Germline V gene data show CDR1 as SNHLY and CDR2 as FYNNEI. CDR3 loop: CASMRVGELFF. The CDR3 coding sequence is TGTGCCAGCATGAGGGTCGGGGAGCTGTTTTTT.

The rearrangement uses TRBV6-2 or TRBV6-3 and TRBJ2-3; D gene ambiguous. Germline CDR1 and CDR2: MNHEY and SVGEGT. The V and J ends lost 5 bases and 5 bases respectively, with 11 bases between them. This CDR3 is 13 amino acids long. The CDR3 nucleotides are TGTGCCAGCAGTCGCCGACTGCAAGATACGCAGTATTTT. Residues: CASSRRLQDTQYF.

This chain links TRBV23-1 with TRBJ1-5; the D gene is possibly TRBD1 (5 bases). TRBV23-1 is an ORF, and what it does is uncertain. The CDR3 loop spans 17 amino acids. V was shortened by 2 bases and J by 2 bases, with 16 bases between the two germline ends. CDR3 nucleotide sequence: TGCGCCAGCAGTCAAAGGACGGGGACTACGGGCAATCAGCCCCAGCATTTT. This sequence encodes CASSQRTGTTGNQPQHF.

V is TRBV7-3 and J is TRBJ1-3, with 8 nucleotides matching TRBD1. There are 16 residues in the CDR3. The germline gives CDR1 SGHTA, CDR2 FQGTGA. V shed 5 bases, J shed 6 bases, and the junction held 12 bases outside the gene matches. This chain's CDR3 is CASSPTGAGGENTIYF. Here the CDR3 DNA reads TGTGCCAGCAGCCCCACCGGCGCAGGGGGCGAAAACACCATATATTTT.

The chain recombines TRBV7-2 with TRBJ1-6, with 7 nucleotides matching TRBD1. The CDR3 runs 18 residues. The V and J ends lost 2 bases and 8 bases, in that order; junction bases with no gene match: 15. CDR1 is SGHTA, CDR2 FQGNSA, per germline. CDR3 nucleotide sequence: TGTGCCAGCAGCTTAAGAGGATCGGCAGGGGGTTCGTATTCACCCCTCCACTTT. It yields the protein CASSLRGSAGGSYSPLHF.

The chain recombines TRBV29-1 with TRBJ1-1; a possible D gene is TRBD1 (6 bases). Germline V gene lookup returns CDR1 SQVTM and CDR2 ANQGSEA. The CDR3 has 13 residues. Deletions cut 8 bases from V and 4 bases from J, with 17 bases between. DNA for the CDR3: TGCAGCACCAACGGACAGCCGATCACTGAAGCTTTCTTT. It specifies CSTNGQPITEAFF.

The chain recombines TRBV5-1 with TRBJ2-2; 9 bases agree with TRBD1. This CDR3 has 19 residues. Germline CDR1 is SGHRS and CDR2 is YFSETQ. V dropped 0 bases and J dropped 1; count of bases not matched to a gene: 10. CDR3 bases: TGCGCCAGCAGCTTGGTACCGCCCGGGACAGGGCAGAACACCGGGGAGCTGTTTTTT. Its protein product is CASSLVPPGTGQNTGELFF.

This clone was seen only a few times. The V call is TRBV18, the J call TRBJ1-4; 8 bases are a match to TRBD1. This CDR3 region has 14 residues. Trimming at V came to 6 bases and at J to 8 bases, leaving 8 bases not matched to a gene. The V gene's germline CDR1 is KGHSH and CDR2 LQKENI. CDR3 amino acids: CASSNDRGGEKLFF. CDR3 DNA: TGTGCCAGCTCTAACGACAGGGGAGGAGAAAAACTGTTTTTT.

The chain carries TRBV5-5 and TRBJ1-1, with TRBD1 matching over 8 bases. Germline CDR1 is SGHKS and CDR2 is YYEKEE (reference sequence). Unmatched junction bases numbered 8, after V lost 4 bases and J lost 6 bases. The CDR3 runs 14 residues. CDR3 loop: CASSMDRVYAEAFF. The CDR3 nucleotides are TGTGCCAGCAGCATGGACAGGGTATATGCTGAAGCTTTCTTT.

CDR3 region: CASSPEPGMSTEAFF. The CDR3, as DNA: TGTGCCAGCAGCCCCGAGCCAGGGATGAGCACTGAAGCTTTCTTT. The V and J genes are TRBV9 and TRBJ1-1; TRBD1 might be the D (5 bases). V dropped 4 bases and J dropped 4 bases, with 17 bases sitting between them. CDR3 size: 15 residues. CDR1 is SGDLS and CDR2 is YYNGEE in the germline V gene. Looking up the rest from reference TRBV9 and TRBJ1-1 gives the full variable domain: DSGVTQTPKHLITATGQRVTLRCSPRSGDLSVYWYQQSLDQGLQFLIQYYNGEERAKGNILERFSAQQFPDLHSELNLSSLELGDSALYFCASSPEPGMSTEAFFGQGTRLTVV.

J is TRBJ2-7 and V is TRBV21-1; TRBD2 is taken as the D call from the table, unchecked against the DNA. TRBV21-1 represents a pseudogene. The CDR3 totals 16 residues. CDR3 sequence reads: CASSKLPGVGYYEQYF. The CDR3 DNA sequence: TGTGCCAGCAGCAAACTGCCGGGGGTGGGCTACTACGAGCAGTACTTC.